This entry features one TCR beta chain sequence. It lacks a known antigen. It has no much larger one-base neighbor in the sample; base qualities were not kept. The record originates from a study of T cell responses to AZD1222 COVID-19 vaccine (dated by TCRdb to about 2021). As for the study more broadly: AZD1222 recipients whose second dose came at about 4 weeks and those whose second dose came at about 12 weeks were combined into one group, since spike-specific TCR depth and breadth did not differ between the two schedules. TCR sequencing covered 230 to 250 trial participants: some 210 given two doses of AZD1222 and about 26 given two doses of MenACWY control vaccine. Enrollment into the trials was organized by age into subgroups of 18-55, 56-69 and 70-plus years, and those subgroups contained approximately 160, 26 and 62 TCR-sequenced participants, respectively. Overall results and qualifications from the work: Spike-specific TCR breadth and depth rose significantly after two AZD1222 doses compared with day 0 and with MenACWY recipients. Nearly half of unique spike-specific TCRs reportedly recognized epitopes outside regions mutated in the B.1.351 and B.1.1.7 variants. CD4 TCRs associated with the vaccine covered the entire spike protein, and the dominant responses were in regions 160-218 and 743-854. The 56-69-year group was small, and its depth increase did not reach significance, likely because of low power. Because no samples from the day 14 peak response were available, repertoires could be characterized only after the peak T cell response. Participants were mostly white British, with more females than males. The authors suggested clonal diversity may have been underestimated. Conclusions about previously exposed vaccinees are limited, since just six or seven AZD1222 recipients were seropositive for SARS-CoV-2 at baseline.

The CDR3 regions of human TCRbeta chains were analyzed by immunosequencing. As for how the authors treated the data: Repertoire TCRs were matched against a reference library of SARS-CoV-2-specific TCRs generated with the MIRA antigen-specificity platform. Breadth was defined as the fraction of unique TCRs that were SARS-CoV-2-associated. Depth was defined as the fraction of total T cells that were SARS-CoV-2-associated. Using the MIRA data, each spike-specific TCR was mapped to the spike region that the TCR reacts to and placed in a CD4 or CD8 class. Log10-transformed breadth and depth values were compared by one-way ANOVA with Sidak's multiple comparisons tests. Imported from immuneACCESS, the table was reduced by TCRdb to in-frame sequences with V and J called. These copies leave out some clones; in studies compared against another copy, an unresolved V gene accounts for under half, and the cause of the remainder is not known. V, J and clone size were drawn from that table, and D and trimming were deduced from the DNA. The sample table holds some 150,000 clones, of which 89% were seen once. The ten top clones hold about 3% of the sample.

In the paper's terms, the time point label means: baseline before first vaccination. The vaccinee samples were drawn from two UK trials, COV001 and COV002, one of which was a single-blind randomized controlled phase 2/3 trial testing AZD1222 (ChAdOx1 nCoV-19) in healthy adults. Trial participant PBMC samples were collected at day 0 and day 28 after the second dose for TCRbeta chain sequencing. CDR3 length: 14 amino acids, cysteine to phenylalanine. The CDR3 DNA has 42 bases and is translated from base 1. Trimming removed 1 base from V and 0 bases from J, leaving 6 bases between the germline ends. Reading the germline V gene gives CDR1 SNHLY and CDR2 FYNNEI.

The material was peripheral blood, obtained on day 0 of AZD1222 vaccination. The V and J segments used are TRBV2 and TRBJ1-1, with no confident D gene call. The receptor was derived from an adult in good health. DNA sequence: TGTGCCAGCAGTGAAGGGGCCATGAACACTGAAGCTTTCTTT. Translated, it gives CASSEGAMNTEAFF.